This T cell receptor beta chain was identified in a study of blood T cells in healthy people across ages. Findings and caveats of the study: Donor CMV status was unknown, possibly confounding expanded clonotype changes. A conclusive naive versus antigen-experienced comparison was prevented by the unsorted PBMCs.

This clonotype was seen only a few times. Its antigen remains unknown. A J-beta primer mix and a sample-barcoded 5' primer were used in a second PCR of about 7 to 12 cycles. TCRdb fed the 5' RACE reads into MiXCR, producing one record per CDR3 protein. The data contain around 820,000 distinct CDR3 sequences, roughly 25% of them seen just once; the ten biggest clones take up approximately 4%. The same data also went into a second study, on T cells of mothers and their children. In that study: A few healthy Caucasian mothers served as donors, and their six children did as well. At a sensitivity of about 92 clones per million clonotypes, no persistent microchimeric T cell clones appeared.

This receptor was taken from a boy younger than 18 in good health. Sequenced: blood.

The CDR3 DNA reads TGTGCCAGCAGTAGTAGGGAGCAAGAGACCCAGTACTTC. Amino acids: CASSSREQETQYF. The chain recombines TRBV9 with TRBJ2-5, with a possible D match to TRBD2 (5 bases). The CDR3 contains 13 residues. Trimming left V 5 bases short and J 2 bases short, with 10 bases between. CDR1 and CDR2 from the germline V gene are SGDLS and YYNGEE. Full variable domain (missing parts from reference TRBV9 and TRBJ2-5): DSGVTQTPKHLITATGQRVTLRCSPRSGDLSVYWYQQSLDQGLQFLIQYYNGEERAKGNILERFSAQQFPDLHSELNLSSLELGDSALYFCASSSREQETQYFGPGTRLLVL.